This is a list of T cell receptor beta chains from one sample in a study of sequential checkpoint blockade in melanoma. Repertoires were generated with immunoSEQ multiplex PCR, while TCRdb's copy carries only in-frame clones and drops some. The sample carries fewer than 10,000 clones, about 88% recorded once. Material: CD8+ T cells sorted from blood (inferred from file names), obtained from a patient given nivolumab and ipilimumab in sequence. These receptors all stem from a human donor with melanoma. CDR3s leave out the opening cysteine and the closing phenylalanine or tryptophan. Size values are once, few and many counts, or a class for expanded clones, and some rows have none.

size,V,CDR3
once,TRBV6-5,ASSYRDSGNTIY
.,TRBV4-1,ASSQAINQPQH
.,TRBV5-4,ASSQRGLAGGLYEQY
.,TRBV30,AWSGGNNYGYT
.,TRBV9,ASSPPSPYTEAF
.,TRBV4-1,ASSQHSGMKNEQF
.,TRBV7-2,ASSLEAHRTEAF
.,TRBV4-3,ASSQGTGTGGRGYT
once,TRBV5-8,ASSLGLASYEQY
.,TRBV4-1,ASSGPNTEAF
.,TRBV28,ASSYRVDRGYT
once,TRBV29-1,SVEDVWGFYGYT
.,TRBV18,ASSHGQGVVWVNTEAF
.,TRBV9,ASSVEDSKGEKLF
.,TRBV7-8,ASSLWAGPNQPQH
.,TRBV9,ASSVGGPFETQY
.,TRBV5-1,ASRSALTTSGQGPNTEAF
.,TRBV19,ASKTSGIYNEQF
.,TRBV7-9,ASSLALYTGGDNQPQH
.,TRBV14,ASSHPSKGALYEQY
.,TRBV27,ASSFALGQVSYEQY
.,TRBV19,ASSYGIYYEQY
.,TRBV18,ASSGDSNEKLF
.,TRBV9,ASSETGQIYQPQH
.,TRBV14,ASSQDWRLIHEQY
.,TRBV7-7,ASSPGTGGSYEQY
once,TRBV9,ASSVGRTGTEQF
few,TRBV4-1,ASSPGSGLFQY
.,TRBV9,ASSVGTGVYGYT
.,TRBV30,AWNLGRSYEQY
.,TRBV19,ASSIPGEYRRGIQY
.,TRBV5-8,ASSWGVHEQY
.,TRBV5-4,ASSFWTASYEQY
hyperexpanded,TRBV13,ASSLTGREVD
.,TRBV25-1,ASSDLGVYGYT
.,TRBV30,AWSAGLAGVSYEQY
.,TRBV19,ASSIGQGISYEQY
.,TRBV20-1,SASKGTEAF